These T cell receptor beta chains were read from a single sample in a study of cytomegalovirus exposure and HLA in healthy donors. Repertoires were generated with immunoSEQ multiplex PCR, while TCRdb's copy carries only in-frame clones and drops some. The data hold roughly 100,000 clones, with roughly 85% observed a single time. The sample consisted of PBMCs. The receptors derive from a man aged 18 to 30 in good health and CMV-seropositive. Each CDR3 is given with its conserved first and last residue. Each record gives: D gene, CDR3 length, J gene, clone size, V gene, CDR3 DNA, CDR3 protein. The D gene is left open where the match is weak. Size is stated for part of the rows, as once, few or many counts, or as a class when the clone is expanded.

>NA|17|TRBJ1-1|medium-sized|TRBV19
TGTGCCAGTAGTATATGGTCCAGGGGATTGATGAACACTGAAGCTTTCTTT
CASSIWSRGLMNTEAFF
>NA|16|TRBJ2-1|NA|TRBV19
TGTGCCAGTAGTATAGGAAGTCTGAGACTCAACAATGAGCAGTTCTTC
CASSIGSLRLNNEQFF
>NA|12|TRBJ2-1|NA|TRBV27
TGTGCCAGCATGGGCGCCTACAATGAGCAGTTCTTC
CASMGAYNEQFF
>NA|15|TRBJ2-3|NA|TRBV5-1
TGCGCCAGCAGCTCTACAGGAGCGAGCACAGATACGCAGTATTTT
CASSSTGASTDTQYF
>TRBD2|19|TRBJ2-3|NA|TRBV9
TGTGCCAGCAGCGGATTCCTAGGGACTAGCGGGACGTTCACAGATACGCAGTATTTT
CASSGFLGTSGTFTDTQYF
>NA|14|TRBJ2-1|NA|TRBV21-1
TGTGCCAGCGAGGGACAGGGGCGAGGAAATGAGCAGTTCTTC
CASEGQGRGNEQFF
>NA|15|TRBJ2-1|NA|TRBV2
TGTGCCAGCAGTGGGGGGCAGGGGCGTATCGATGAGCAGTTCTTC
CASSGGQGRIDEQFF
>NA|13|TRBJ2-3|NA|TRBV5-6
TGTGCCAGCAGCTTGACGCGGGATGGAATGCAGTATTTT
CASSLTRDGMQYF
>TRBD1|15|TRBJ1-1|NA|TRBV28
TGTGCCAGCAGAACAGGGGGGGTAATGAACACTGAAGCTTTCTTT
CASRTGGVMNTEAFF
>NA|17|TRBJ1-2|NA|TRBV5-1
TGCGCCAGCAGCTTGTATTTCGGCGGAGGGATGAGCTATGGCTACACCTTC
CASSLYFGGGMSYGYTF
>NA|13|TRBJ2-5|NA|TRBV30
TGTGCCTGGAGTGTGGGTAGGGGAGAGACCCAGTACTTC
CAWSVGRGETQYF
>TRBD2|13|TRBJ2-7|few|TRBV28
TGTGCCAGCAGTATAGCGGGGACCTACGAGCAGTACTTC
CASSIAGTYEQYF
>TRBD1|15|TRBJ2-7|NA|TRBV19
TGTGCCAGTAGCCGATCAGGACAGGGTTCCTACGAGCAGTACTTC
CASSRSGQGSYEQYF
>TRBD2|16|TRBJ2-1|once|TRBV4-1
TGCGCCAGCAGCCGGGAGCGCGGGAGTACCTACAATGAGCAGTTCTTC
CASSRERGSTYNEQFF
>NA|14|TRBJ2-5|NA|TRBV28
TGTGCCAGCAGTTTAGGGCAGCTCAAAGAGACCCAGTACTTC
CASSLGQLKETQYF
>TRBD1|18|TRBJ1-4|NA|TRBV27
TGTGCCAGCAGTTTAGCCCATGACAGGGGATCAACTAATGAAAAACTGTTTTTT
CASSLAHDRGSTNEKLFF
>TRBD2|15|TRBJ2-3|NA|TRBV6-4
TGTGCCAGCAGTGAGGGGACTAGCGGGAGTGATACGCAGTATTTT
CASSEGTSGSDTQYF
>NA|15|TRBJ2-7|NA|TRBV27
TGTGCCAGCAGTTCCGGCACAGGGATTACCTACGAGCAGTACTTC
CASSSGTGITYEQYF
>TRBD1|15|TRBJ1-5|NA|TRBV19
TGTGCCAGTACCTCCCGGGACAGGGTTGGTCAGCCCCAGCATTTT
CASTSRDRVGQPQHF
>NA|20|TRBJ2-3|NA|TRBV30
TGTGCCTGGAGTAAGGGCTCGGGACTCACGACCCCACGCGTCACAGATACGCAGTATTTT
CAWSKGSGLTTPRVTDTQYF
>TRBD2|15|TRBJ2-1|NA|TRBV2
TGTGCCAGCAGTGAACTACTAGCGGGAGAGAATGAGCAGTTCTTC
CASSELLAGENEQFF
>NA|14|TRBJ1-1|once|TRBV5-5
TGTGCCAGCAGCCCTAGGTCGTCCCCCCCCGAAGCTTTCTTT
CASSPRSSPPEAFF
>NA|13|TRBJ2-3|NA|TRBV7-3
TGTGCCAGCAGCTTAACTCGGGGAGATACGCAGTATTTT
CASSLTRGDTQYF
>NA|13|TRBJ2-3|NA|TRBV4-1
TGCGCCAGCAGCCAAGATCCACTAGTGGCGCAGTATTTT
CASSQDPLVAQYF
>NA|13|TRBJ1-1|NA|TRBV5-1
TGCGCCAGCAGCTTGGCATTGAACACTGAAGCTTTCTTT
CASSLALNTEAFF
>NA|14|TRBJ1-5|NA|TRBV4-1
TGCGCCAGCAGTCCTGGCAGGGGCGGTCAGCCCCAGCATTTT
CASSPGRGGQPQHF
>NA|13|TRBJ2-3|NA|TRBV29-1
TGCAGCGTTGAAGGCAGGAGCACAGATACGCAGTATTTT
CSVEGRSTDTQYF
>NA|13|TRBJ2-1|NA|TRBV11-2
TGTGCCAGCAGCCGACAGACCATCAATGAGCAGTTCTTC
CASSRQTINEQFF
>TRBD2|17|TRBJ2-2|NA|TRBV18
TGTGCCAGCTCACCACCCCTAGCGGGAGCGAACACCGGGGAGCTGTTTTTT
CASSPPLAGANTGELFF
>NA|16|TRBJ1-2|NA|TRBV15
TGTGCCACCAGCAGGGTTAGAAACAGGGAAGTTGGCGGCTACACCTTC
CATSRVRNREVGGYTF
>NA|15|TRBJ1-3|NA|TRBV18
TGTGCCAGCTCACGAGACAGTGGATCCGCGGGAACCATATATTTT
CASSRDSGSAGTIYF
>TRBD2|14|TRBJ2-7|NA|TRBV5-1
TGCGCCAGCAGCTTCGGGACTAGCGGGTACGAGCAGTACTTC
CASSFGTSGYEQYF
>TRBD2|16|TRBJ2-1|NA|TRBV29-1
TGCAGCGTTGAGACTAGCGGGAGCAAATTTTACAATGAGCAGTTCTTC
CSVETSGSKFYNEQFF
>NA|13|TRBJ2-1|once|TRBV27
TGTGCCAGCAGTTTATCACGGGGAAGTGAGCAGTTCTTC
CASSLSRGSEQFF
>TRBD1|13|TRBJ1-1|few|TRBV5-1
TGCGCCAGCAGCTGGGACAGGGACACTGAAGCTTTCTTT
CASSWDRDTEAFF
>NA|12|TRBJ2-1|NA|TRBV4-2
TGTGCCAGCAGCCAAGTGAGTAATGAGCAGTTCTTC
CASSQVSNEQFF
>NA|16|TRBJ1-3|once|TRBV9
TGTGCCAGCAGCGTAGATCGGTCGGGCTCTGGAAACACCATATATTTT
CASSVDRSGSGNTIYF
>TRBD1|15|TRBJ2-7|NA|TRBV6-1
TGTGCCAGCCGAAGGAAGCCGGGACAGGGGGCCGAGCAGTACTTC
CASRRKPGQGAEQYF
>TRBD2|17|TRBJ2-7|NA|TRBV15
TGTGCCACCAGCAGAGGTTGGCTAGCGGGACGGTCGGGGGAGCAGTACTTC
CATSRGWLAGRSGEQYF
>NA|12|TRBJ1-1|NA|TRBV6-6
TGTGCCAGCAGAGATGACAGGTTTGAAGCTTTCTTT
CASRDDRFEAFF
>NA|15|TRBJ2-7|once|TRBV28
TGTGCCAGCAATGCACTTAGGGGGGGATCCTACGAGCAGTACTTC
CASNALRGGSYEQYF
>TRBD1|15|TRBJ2-1|NA|TRBV5-1
TGCGCCAGCAGCTTGGAGGGACAGCCTGTGAATGAGCAGTTCTTC
CASSLEGQPVNEQFF
>NA|15|TRBJ2-3|NA|TRBV6-5
TGTGCCAGCAGTACCCGCTCGATACAGGGAGATACGCAGTATTTT
CASSTRSIQGDTQYF
>TRBD1|17|TRBJ1-4|NA|TRBV28
TGTGCCAGCAGTTCAGAAAGACAGGGGCCAACTAATGAAAAACTGTTTTTT
CASSSERQGPTNEKLFF
>TRBD2|17|TRBJ2-2|NA|TRBV7-6
TGTGCCAGCAGCGAAGATTTGGCGGGAGAATCCACCGGGGAGCTGTTTTTT
CASSEDLAGESTGELFF
>TRBD2|13|TRBJ2-1|NA|TRBV15
TGTGCCACCAGCAGGCGGGAGCGGGATGAGCAGTTCTTC
CATSRRERDEQFF
>TRBD2|13|TRBJ2-7|NA|TRBV18
TGTGCCAGTCGGGCGGGAGGGATCGACGAGCAGTACTTC
CASRAGGIDEQYF
>TRBD1|14|TRBJ2-5|NA|TRBV30
TGTGCCTGGAGTGCTTGGGACAGGGGAGAGACCCAGTACTTC
CAWSAWDRGETQYF